This TCR beta chain was observed in a study of cytomegalovirus exposure and HLA in healthy donors (dated by TCRdb to the late 2010s). Some background on the complete study: A later analysis indicated that the roughly 120 validation repertoires were generated on the platform also employed for the roughly 650 repertoires of the first cohort. The study was designed to test whether signatures of past pathogen exposure could be identified by cataloging public T cell receptors. Besides the first cohort of about 730 subjects, a separate validation cohort made up of 95 to 150 different subjects was used. To predict cytomegalovirus infection status, the study brought together high-throughput TCR immunosequencing, statistical association of individual TCRs with disease status, and machine learning.

About this clone: Its binding antigen is unknown. No quality values exist for individual bases; no much larger clone is one base distant.

Here is what the overall study found, with its caveats: Most TCR sequences were observed very rarely across donors, whereas some public TCRs were present in many individuals. A few of the identified cytomegalovirus-associated TCR beta chains were confirmed in vitro to be specific for cytomegalovirus antigens. The validation cohort had no HLA typing available for a later analysis, so co-occurrence within that cohort was assessed over all 120 repertoires. In the study, 164 TCR beta chains were listed as associated with cytomegalovirus. The authors suggested that the approach could potentially be generalized to other disease states and immunological phenotypes. Subsequent analysis determined that TCRs grouped into clusters in the first cohort also showed a tendency toward co-occurrence across the 120 validation repertoires, and 85% to 95% of cluster scores exceeded 0. Cytomegalovirus status was reported to be diagnosed by the classifier with high specificity and sensitivity in both the original and validation cohorts.

V is cut by 0 bases and J by 2 bases, and the space between the germline ends is 16 bases. Sequences SGDLS (CDR1) and YYNGEE (CDR2) are obtained from the germline V gene. Measured from the cysteine to the phenylalanine, the CDR3 is 17 residues long. This entry keeps only the CDR3 DNA: 51 bases, framed from base 1. Libraries were built with the immunoSEQ multiplex PCR assay. For the original study's pipeline: To diagnose cytomegalovirus status from the catalog of TCR beta chain sequences, a statistical classification framework was built. The clones in this table, taken by TCRdb from immuneACCESS, are in-frame only. Not every clone is retained; where verified, under half of the shortfall comes from an unresolved V gene, and the cause of the rest is unknown. The V and J calls and clone size were taken over from that table, and D and trimming were inferred from the DNA. The sample profile shows a few hundred thousand clones; around 80% of them were found once. The top ten hold about 14% of the sample.

The donors belonged to the validation cohort of around 110 subjects, which was separate from the roughly 670-subject first cohort. The sequence is built from TRBV9 and TRBJ2-3; the D region possibly corresponds to TRBD1 (6 bases align). Sequenced sample: PBMCs. The source of this sequence is a woman aged 25 to 45 in good health and CMV-seropositive. The nucleotide sequence reads as follows: TGTGCCAGCAGCGTAGGTCCAGGGGCTTTTTCCACAGATACGCAGTATTTT. Translated, it reads CASSVGPGAFSTDTQYF.